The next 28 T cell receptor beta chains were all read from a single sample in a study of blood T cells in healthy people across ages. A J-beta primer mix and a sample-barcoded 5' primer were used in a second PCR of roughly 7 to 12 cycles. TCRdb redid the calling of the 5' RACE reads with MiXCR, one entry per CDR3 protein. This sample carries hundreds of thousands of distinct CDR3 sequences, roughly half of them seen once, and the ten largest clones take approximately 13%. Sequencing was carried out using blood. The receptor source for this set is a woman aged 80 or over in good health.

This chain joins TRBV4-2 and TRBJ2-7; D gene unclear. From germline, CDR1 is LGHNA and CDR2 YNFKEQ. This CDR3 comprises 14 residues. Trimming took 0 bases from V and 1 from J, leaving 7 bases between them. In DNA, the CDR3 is TGTGCCAGCAGCCAAGAAAAAGGATCCTACGAGCAGTACTTC. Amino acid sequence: CASSQEKGSYEQYF.

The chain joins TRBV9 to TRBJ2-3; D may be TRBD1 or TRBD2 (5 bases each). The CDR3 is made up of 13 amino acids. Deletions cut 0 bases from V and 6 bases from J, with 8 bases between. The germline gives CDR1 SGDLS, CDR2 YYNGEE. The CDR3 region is CASSVVWGDTQYF. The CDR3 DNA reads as TGTGCCAGCAGCGTAGTTTGGGGGGATACGCAGTATTTT.

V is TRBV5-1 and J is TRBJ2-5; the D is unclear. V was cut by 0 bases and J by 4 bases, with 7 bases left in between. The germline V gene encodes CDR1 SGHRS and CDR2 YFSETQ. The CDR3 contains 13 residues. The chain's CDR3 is CASSLEGIETQYF. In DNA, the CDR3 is TGCGCCAGCAGCTTGGAGGGAATAGAGACCCAGTACTTC.

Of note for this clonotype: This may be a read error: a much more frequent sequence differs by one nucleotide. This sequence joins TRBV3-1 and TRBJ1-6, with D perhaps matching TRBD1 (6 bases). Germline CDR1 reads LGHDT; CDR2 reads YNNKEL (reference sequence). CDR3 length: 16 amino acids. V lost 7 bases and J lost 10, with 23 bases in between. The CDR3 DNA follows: TGTGCCAGCAAGTCACAGGGATATAGATATGGCTCACCCCTCCACTTT. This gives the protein CASKSQGYRYGSPLHF.

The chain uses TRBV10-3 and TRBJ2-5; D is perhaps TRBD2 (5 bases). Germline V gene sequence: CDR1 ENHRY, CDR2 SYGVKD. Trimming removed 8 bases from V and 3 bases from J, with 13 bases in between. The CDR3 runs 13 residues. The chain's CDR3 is CAIGGLGKETQYF. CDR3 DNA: TGTGCCATCGGCGGGCTCGGGAAAGAGACCCAGTACTTC.

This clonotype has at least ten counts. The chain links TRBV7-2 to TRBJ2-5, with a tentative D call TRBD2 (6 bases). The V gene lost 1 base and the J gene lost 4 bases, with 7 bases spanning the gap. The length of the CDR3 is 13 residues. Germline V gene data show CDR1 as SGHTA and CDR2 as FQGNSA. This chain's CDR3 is CASSLGLVETQYF. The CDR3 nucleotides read TGTGCCAGCAGCTTAGGACTAGTAGAGACCCAGTACTTC.

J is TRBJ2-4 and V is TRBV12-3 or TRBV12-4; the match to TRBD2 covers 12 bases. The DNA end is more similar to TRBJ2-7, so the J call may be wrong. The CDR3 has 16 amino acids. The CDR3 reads CASSLKASGGANEQYF. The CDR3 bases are TGTGCCAGCAGTTTAAAGGCTAGCGGGGGGGCCAACGAGCAGTACTTC.

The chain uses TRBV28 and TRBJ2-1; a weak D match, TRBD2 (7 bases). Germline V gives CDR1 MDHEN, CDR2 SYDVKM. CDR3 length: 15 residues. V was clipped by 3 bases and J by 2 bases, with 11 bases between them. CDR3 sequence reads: CASSLGGAPYNEQFF. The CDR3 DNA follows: TGTGCCAGCAGTTTGGGGGGGGCTCCCTACAATGAGCAGTTCTTC.

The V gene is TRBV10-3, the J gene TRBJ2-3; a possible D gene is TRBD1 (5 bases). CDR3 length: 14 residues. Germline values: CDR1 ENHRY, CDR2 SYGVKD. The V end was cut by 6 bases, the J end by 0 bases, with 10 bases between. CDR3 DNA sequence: TGTGCCATCAGCCGACAGTCTAGCACAGATACGCAGTATTTT. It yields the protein CAISRQSSTDTQYF.

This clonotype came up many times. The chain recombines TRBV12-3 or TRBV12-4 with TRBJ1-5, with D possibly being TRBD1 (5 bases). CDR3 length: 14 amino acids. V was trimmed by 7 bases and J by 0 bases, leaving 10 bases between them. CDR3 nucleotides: TGTGCCAGCACTCGACAGATTAGCAATCAGCCCCAGCATTTT. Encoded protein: CASTRQISNQPQHF.

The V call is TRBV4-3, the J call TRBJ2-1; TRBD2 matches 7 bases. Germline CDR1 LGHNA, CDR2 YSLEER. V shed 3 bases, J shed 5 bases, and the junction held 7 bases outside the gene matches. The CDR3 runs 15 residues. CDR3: CASSQLAEENNEQFF. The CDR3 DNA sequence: TGCGCCAGCAGCCAGCTAGCGGAGGAAAACAATGAGCAGTTCTTC.

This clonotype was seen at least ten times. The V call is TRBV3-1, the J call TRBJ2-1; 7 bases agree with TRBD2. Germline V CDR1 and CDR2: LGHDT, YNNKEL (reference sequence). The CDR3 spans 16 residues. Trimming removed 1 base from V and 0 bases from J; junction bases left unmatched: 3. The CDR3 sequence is CASSQGPSGSYNEQFF. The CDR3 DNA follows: TGTGCCAGCAGCCAAGGCCCTAGCGGCTCCTACAATGAGCAGTTCTTC.

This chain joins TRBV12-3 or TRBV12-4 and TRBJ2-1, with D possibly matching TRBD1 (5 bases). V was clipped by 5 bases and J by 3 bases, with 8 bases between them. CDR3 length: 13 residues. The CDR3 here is CASSAQGYNEQFF. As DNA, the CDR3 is TGTGCCAGCAGTGCGCAGGGCTACAATGAGCAGTTCTTC.

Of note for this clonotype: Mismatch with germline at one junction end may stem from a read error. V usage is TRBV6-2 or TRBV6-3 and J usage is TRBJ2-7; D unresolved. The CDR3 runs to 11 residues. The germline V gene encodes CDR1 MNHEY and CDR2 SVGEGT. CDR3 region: CASSYSLDWFF. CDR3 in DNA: TGTGCCAGCAGTTACTCTCTAGACTGGTTCTTC.

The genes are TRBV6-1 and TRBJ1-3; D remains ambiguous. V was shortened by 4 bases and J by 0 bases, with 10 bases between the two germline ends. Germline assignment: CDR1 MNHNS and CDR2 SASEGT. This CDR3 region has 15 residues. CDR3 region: CASSAEPVSGNTIYF. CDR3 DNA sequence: TGTGCCAGCAGTGCTGAACCTGTCTCTGGAAACACCATATATTTT.

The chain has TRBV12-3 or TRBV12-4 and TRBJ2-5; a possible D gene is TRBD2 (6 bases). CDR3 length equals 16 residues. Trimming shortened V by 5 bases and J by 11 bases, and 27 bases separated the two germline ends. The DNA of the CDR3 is TGTGCCAGCAGTCCCACGGGACTGCCAAACCACAATGAGCAGTACTTC. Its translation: CASSPTGLPNHNEQYF.

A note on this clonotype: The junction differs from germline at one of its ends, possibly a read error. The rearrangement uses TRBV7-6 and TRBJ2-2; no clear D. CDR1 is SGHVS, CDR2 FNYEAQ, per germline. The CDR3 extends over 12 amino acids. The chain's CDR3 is CAGSFFLGELFF. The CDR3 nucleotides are TGTGCCGGCAGCTTTTTCCTCGGGGAGCTGTTTTTT.

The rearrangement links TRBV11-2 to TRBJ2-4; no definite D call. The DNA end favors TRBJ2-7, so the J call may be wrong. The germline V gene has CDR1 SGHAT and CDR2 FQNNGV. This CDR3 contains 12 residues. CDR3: CASSHLNYEQYF. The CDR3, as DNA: TGTGCCAGCAGCCACCTTAACTACGAGCAGTACTTC.

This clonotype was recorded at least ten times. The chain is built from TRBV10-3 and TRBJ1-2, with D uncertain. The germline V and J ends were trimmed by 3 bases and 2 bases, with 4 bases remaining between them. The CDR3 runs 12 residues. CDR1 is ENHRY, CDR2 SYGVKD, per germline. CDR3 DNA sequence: TGTGCCATCAGTGACAGCAACTATGGCTACACCTTC. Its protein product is CAISDSNYGYTF.

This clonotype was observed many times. CDR3 region: CASSLSGQIETQYF. The CDR3 DNA reads TGTGCCAGCAGTTTGAGTGGGCAGATAGAGACCCAGTACTTC. This chain connects TRBV28 to TRBJ2-5; D is unclear. Germline-derived CDR1 and CDR2 are MDHEN and SYDVKM. This CDR3 has 14 residues. The V and J ends lost 3 bases and 4 bases respectively, with 12 bases between them.

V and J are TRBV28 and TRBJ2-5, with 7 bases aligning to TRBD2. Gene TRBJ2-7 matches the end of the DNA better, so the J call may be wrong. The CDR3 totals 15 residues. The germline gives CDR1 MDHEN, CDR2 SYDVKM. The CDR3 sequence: CASSLAGDITYEQYF. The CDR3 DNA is TGTGCCAGCAGTTTAGCGGGGGATATAACCTACGAGCAGTACTTC.

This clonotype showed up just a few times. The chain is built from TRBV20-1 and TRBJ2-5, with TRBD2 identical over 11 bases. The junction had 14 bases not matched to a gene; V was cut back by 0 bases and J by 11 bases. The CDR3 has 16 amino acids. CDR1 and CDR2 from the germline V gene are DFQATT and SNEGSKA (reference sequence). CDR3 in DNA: TGCAGTGCTAGAGATATACTAGCGGGGGCGAACAATGAGCAGTACTTC. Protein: CSARDILAGANNEQYF.

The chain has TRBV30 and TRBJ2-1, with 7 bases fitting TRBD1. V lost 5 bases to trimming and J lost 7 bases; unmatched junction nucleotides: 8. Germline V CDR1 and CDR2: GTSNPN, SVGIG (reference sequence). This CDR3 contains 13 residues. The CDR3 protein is CAWDSTGRNEQFF. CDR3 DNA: TGTGCCTGGGATTCGACAGGGCGGAATGAGCAGTTCTTC.

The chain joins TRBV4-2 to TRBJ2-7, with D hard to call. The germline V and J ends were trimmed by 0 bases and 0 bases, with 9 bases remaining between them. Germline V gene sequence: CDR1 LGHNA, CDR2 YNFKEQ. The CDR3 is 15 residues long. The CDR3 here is CASSQERAHSYEQYF. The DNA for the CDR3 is TGTGCCAGCAGCCAAGAACGGGCCCACTCCTACGAGCAGTACTTC.

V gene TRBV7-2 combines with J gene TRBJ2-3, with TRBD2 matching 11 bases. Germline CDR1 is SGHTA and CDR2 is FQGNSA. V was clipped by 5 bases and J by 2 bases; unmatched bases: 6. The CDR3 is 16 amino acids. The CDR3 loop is CASSATSGGTTDTQYF. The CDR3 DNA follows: TGTGCCAGCAGCGCTACTAGCGGGGGCACCACAGATACGCAGTATTTT.

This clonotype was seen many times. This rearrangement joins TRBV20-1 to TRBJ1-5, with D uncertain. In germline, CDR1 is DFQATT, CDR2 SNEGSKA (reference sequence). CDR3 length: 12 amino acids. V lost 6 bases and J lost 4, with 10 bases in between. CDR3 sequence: CSAQGGNQPQHF. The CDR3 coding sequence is TGCAGTGCCCAAGGTGGGAATCAGCCCCAGCATTTT.

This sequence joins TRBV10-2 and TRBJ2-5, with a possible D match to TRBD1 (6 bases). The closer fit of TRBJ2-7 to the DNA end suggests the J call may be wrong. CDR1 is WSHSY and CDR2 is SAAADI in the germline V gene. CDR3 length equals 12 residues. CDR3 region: CASRLDSREQYF. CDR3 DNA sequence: TGCGCCAGCAGACTGGACAGTCGCGAGCAGTACTTC.

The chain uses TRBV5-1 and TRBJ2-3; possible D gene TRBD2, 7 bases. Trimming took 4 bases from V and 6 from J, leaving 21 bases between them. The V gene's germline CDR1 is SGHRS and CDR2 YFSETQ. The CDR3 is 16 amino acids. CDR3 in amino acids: CASSPNSAGARDTQYF. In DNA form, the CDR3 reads TGCGCCAGCAGCCCTAATTCGGCGGGGGCTAGGGATACGCAGTATTTT.